This TCR beta chain appears in the sequencing data of a study of blood T cell repertoires in COVID-19. The wider study: From T cells, B-cell-depleted T cells, or PBMCs came the material, which was cDNA or gDNA.

Trimming removed 4 bases from V and 4 bases from J, with 11 bases in between. CDR1 and CDR2 (germline): LGHDT, YNNKEL (reference sequence). This CDR3 region has 14 residues. In Seattle, patients joined the study during active infection and were tracked longitudinally. In the authors' workflow: Nucleated cell counts were estimated from reference gene primer amplification. Using immunoSEQ multiplex PCR, the repertoire was profiled, and TCRdb retains in-frame clones only, with some absent. The DNA was the basis for D and trimming; V, J and clone size are from that table. The sample carries about 250,000 clones, nearly 90% recorded once.

This chain joins TRBV3-1 (or the pseudogene TRBV3-2) and TRBJ1-5, with TRBD1 as a possible D gene (5 bases). This clonotype was obtained from an older woman with COVID-19, enrolled during active disease. Sequenced sample: peripheral blood. The CDR3 DNA reads as TGTGCCAGCAGCCCCCAGGGTACGAATCAGCCCCAGCATTTT. Its translation is CASSPQGTNQPQHF.